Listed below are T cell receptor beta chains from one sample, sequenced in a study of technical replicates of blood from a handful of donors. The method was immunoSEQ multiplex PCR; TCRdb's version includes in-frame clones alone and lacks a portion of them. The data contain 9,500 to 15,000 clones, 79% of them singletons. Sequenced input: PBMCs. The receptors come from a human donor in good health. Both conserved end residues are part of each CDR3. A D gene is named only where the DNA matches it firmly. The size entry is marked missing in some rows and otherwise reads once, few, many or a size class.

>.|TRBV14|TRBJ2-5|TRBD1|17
CASSQGGTGRIQETQYF
TGTGCCAGCAGCCAAGGTGGGACAGGGCGAATCCAAGAGACCCAGTACTTC
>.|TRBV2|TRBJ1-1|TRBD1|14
CASSGTGRNTEAFF
TGTGCCAGCAGCGGGACAGGGAGAAACACTGAAGCTTTCTTT
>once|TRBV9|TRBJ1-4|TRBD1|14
CASSPGQFEEKLFF
TGTGCCAGCAGCCCGGGACAGTTTGAGGAAAAACTGTTTTTT
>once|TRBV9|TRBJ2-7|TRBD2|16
CASSVGLAGGPYEQYF
TGTGCCAGCAGCGTGGGGTTAGCGGGAGGGCCGTACGAGCAGTACTTC
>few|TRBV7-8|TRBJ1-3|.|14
CASSPATIGNTIYF
TGTGCCAGCAGCCCTGCGACAATTGGAAACACCATATATTTT
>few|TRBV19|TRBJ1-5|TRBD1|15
CASSITGTGDQPQHF
TGTGCCAGTAGTATAACCGGGACAGGGGATCAGCCCCAGCATTTT
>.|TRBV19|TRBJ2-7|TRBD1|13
CASKGTGTHEQYF
TGTGCCAGTAAGGGGACAGGGACGCACGAGCAGTACTTC
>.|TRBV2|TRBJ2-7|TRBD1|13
CASNTGASYEQYF
TGTGCCAGTAATACAGGGGCTTCCTACGAGCAGTACTTC
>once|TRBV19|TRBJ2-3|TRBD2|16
CASSRRLAGTTDTQYF
TGTGCCAGTAGTCGAAGACTAGCGGGCACGACAGATACGCAGTATTTT
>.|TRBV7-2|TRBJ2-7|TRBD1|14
CASSQGRQGYEQYF
TGTGCCAGCAGCCAAGGGAGACAGGGCTACGAGCAGTACTTC
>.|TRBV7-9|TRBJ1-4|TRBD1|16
CASSLGGTGGNEKLFF
TGTGCCAGCAGCTTGGGAGGGACAGGGGGAAATGAAAAACTGTTTTTT
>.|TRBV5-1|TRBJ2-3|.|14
CASALTRHTDTQYF
TGCGCCAGCGCCTTGACAAGGCACACAGATACGCAGTATTTT
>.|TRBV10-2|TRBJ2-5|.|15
CASSEEGLPQETQYF
TGCGCCAGCAGTGAAGAGGGACTCCCACAAGAGACCCAGTACTTC
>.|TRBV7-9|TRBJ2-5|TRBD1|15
CASNLITGVRETQYF
TGTGCCAGCAACCTTATTACAGGGGTGCGGGAGACCCAGTACTTC
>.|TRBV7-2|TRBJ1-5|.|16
CASSLVAHRGNQPQHF
TGTGCCAGCAGCTTAGTAGCGCACAGGGGCAATCAGCCCCAGCATTTT